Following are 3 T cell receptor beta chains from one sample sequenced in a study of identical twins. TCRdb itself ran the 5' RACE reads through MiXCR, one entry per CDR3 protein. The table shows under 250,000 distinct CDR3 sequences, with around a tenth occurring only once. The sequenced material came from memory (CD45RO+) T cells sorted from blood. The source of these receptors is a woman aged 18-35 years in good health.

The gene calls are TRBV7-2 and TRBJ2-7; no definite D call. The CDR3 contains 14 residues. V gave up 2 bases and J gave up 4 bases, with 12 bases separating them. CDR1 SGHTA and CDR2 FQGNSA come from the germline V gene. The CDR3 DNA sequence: TGTGCCAGCAGCTTAAATCAAGGGAATTACGAGCAGTACTTC. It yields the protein CASSLNQGNYEQYF.

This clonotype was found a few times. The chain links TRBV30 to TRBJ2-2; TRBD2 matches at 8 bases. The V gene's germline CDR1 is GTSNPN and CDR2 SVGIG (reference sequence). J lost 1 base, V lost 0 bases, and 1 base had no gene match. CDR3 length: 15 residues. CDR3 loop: CAWSVLAENTGELFF. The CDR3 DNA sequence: TGTGCCTGGAGTGTACTAGCGGAGAACACCGGGGAGCTGTTTTTT.

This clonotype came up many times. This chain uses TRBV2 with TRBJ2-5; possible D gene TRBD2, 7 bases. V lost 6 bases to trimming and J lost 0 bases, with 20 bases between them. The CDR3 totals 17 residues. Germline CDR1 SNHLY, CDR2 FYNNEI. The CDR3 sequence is CASRSGRGGGYQETQYF. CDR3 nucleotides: TGTGCCAGCAGGAGCGGTCGGGGCGGGGGCTACCAAGAGACCCAGTACTTC.